What follows is one T cell receptor (beta chain) and its context. Antigen unknown. Rectal tissue came from one to two pinch biopsies taken at colonoscopy. Libraries were prepared by immunoSEQ multiplex PCR; TCRdb keeps only in-frame clonotypes and omits some of them. The table has more than 40,000 clones, 78% seen once. This record comes from a study of pediatric ulcerative colitis. The study's findings and limits: A couple of patients' blood samples yielded substantially fewer templates.

The CDR3 consists of 14 residues. The trim removed 6 bases at V and 2 bases at J, leaving 6 bases unmatched. Germline V lookup: CDR1 MNHEY, CDR2 SMNVEV (reference sequence). This chain uses TRBV27 with TRBJ2-7; 8 positions agree with TRBD2. The sequence came from a girl between 10 and 17 years old with moderate ulcerative colitis. Sequenced input: gut tissue. The CDR3 loop reads CASRVAAGAYEQYF. The CDR3 coding sequence is TGTGCCAGCAGGGTTGCAGCGGGAGCCTACGAGCAGTACTTC.